Detailed here is one T cell receptor beta chain. The sample originates from a study of blood T cell repertoires in COVID-19. About the research overall: Some COVID-19 samples were acute and others convalescent; all came from the United States, Italy and Spain. T cells, B-cell-depleted T cells, or PBMCs provided the cDNA or gDNA that served as material.

V lost 2 bases and J lost 3; bases outside the gene matches: 4. CDR1 and CDR2 from the germline V gene are SEHNR and FQNEAQ (reference sequence). This CDR3 comprises 15 residues. How the authors handled the data: Estimation of nucleated cell counts was performed using reference gene primer amplification. The table came from immunoSEQ multiplex PCR; TCRdb's copy has only in-frame clones and leaves some out. D and trimming come from the DNA, and the V and J calls and clone size come from that table. The sample lists tens of thousands of clones; more than 70% were seen once. This receptor was taken from a human donor with active COVID-19. The donor label of this sample is uncertain. V usage is TRBV7-9 and J usage is TRBJ2-1; 7 bases are a match to TRBD1. The sample taken for sequencing was peripheral blood. The CDR3 DNA sequence: TGTGCCAGCAGCTTACGACAGGGCGGCTACAATGAGCAGTTCTTC. Amino acids: CASSLRQGGYNEQFF.